Described below is a single T cell receptor (beta chain) sequence and its context. The antigen is undetermined. This specimen belongs to a study of OX40 agonist ivuxolimab in advanced cancers. Looked up from germline, CDR1 is SGHAT and CDR2 is FQNNGV. This CDR3 is built from 13 residues. Trimming pared 0 bases from V and 4 bases from J, leaving 5 bases between. Assay: immunoSEQ multiplex PCR; the TCRdb copy retains only in-frame clones and omits some. Counted here are roughly 64,000 clones, 80% to 90% occurring once; the ten biggest clones make up about 2.9%. Study conclusions and caveats: In general, CD8+ T cells held more expanded clones than CD4+ did, on average.

The chain recombines TRBV11-2 with TRBJ2-3; D is undetermined. Sequencing was performed on CD4+ or CD8+ T cells sorted from blood, taken in a trial of the OX40 agonist ivuxolimab. The receptor was derived from an adult with an advanced solid tumor such as melanoma, head and neck, liver or kidney cancer. The CDR3 DNA sequence: TGTGCCAGCAGCTTAGATCTGTCAGATACGCAGTATTTT. It encodes CASSLDLSDTQYF.